This T cell receptor (beta chain) comes out of a study of STAT5B mutations in CD4+ large granular lymphocyte leukemia. General study findings and limits: No patients shared main leukemic clonotypes, though less than 30% appeared at low frequency elsewhere.

As for this clone: Its antigen is undetermined.

Original processing methods: The detection floor for productive clonotype frequency was 2.59 x 10-5. The data were produced by immunoSEQ multiplex PCR, yet TCRdb's version contains in-frame clones alone and is incomplete. V and J calls and clone size come straight from that table; D and trimming were deduced from the DNA. This sample has 40,000 to 50,000 clones, with about 86% found just once. Sequencing was carried out using CD4+ T cells from blood buffy coats. This clonotype was obtained from a human donor in good health.

The CDR3 DNA reads TGTGCCAGCAGCTTAGGCCTGGCGGCCAATGAGCAGTTCTTC. Its protein is CASSLGLAANEQFF. The chain has TRBV13 and TRBJ2-1; no definite D call. The germline V gene has CDR1 PRHDT and CDR2 FYEKMQ (reference sequence). The V end lost 0 bases, the J end lost 6 bases, and 9 bases lay between the germline ends. The CDR3 length is 14 residues.